This T cell receptor beta chain emerged from a study of shared clonotypes between healthy human individuals. The study, taken as a whole, reports: Researchers sampled blood only, noting tissue repertoires likely differ.

This CDR3 has 15 residues. Germline loops: CDR1 SGDLS, CDR2 YYNGEE. V dropped 4 bases and J dropped 2; count of bases not matched to a gene: 9. Deep-level running was used for the assay. Measured with immunoSEQ multiplex PCR; TCRdb has only the in-frame clones, and not every one. The repertoire consists of roughly 2 million clones, with 85% to 95% occurring once and the leading ten covering around 0.13%. About this clone: What it binds is unknown.

The sequence was collected from a man between 18 and 35 years old in good health. The chain couples TRBV9 to TRBJ2-7; 7 positions match TRBD2. Sequenced input: naive CD4+ T cells sorted from blood. Subset indicated: CD45RA+ positively selected. DNA for the CDR3: TGTGCCAGCAGCCGCCATGAGGCGGGGGCCTACGAGCAGTACTTC. Protein sequence: CASSRHEAGAYEQYF. The variable domain in full, completed from reference TRBV9 and TRBJ2-7, reads DSGVTQTPKHLITATGQRVTLRCSPRSGDLSVYWYQQSLDQGLQFLIQYYNGEERAKGNILERFSAQQFPDLHSELNLSSLELGDSALYFCASSRHEAGAYEQYFGPGTRLTVT.